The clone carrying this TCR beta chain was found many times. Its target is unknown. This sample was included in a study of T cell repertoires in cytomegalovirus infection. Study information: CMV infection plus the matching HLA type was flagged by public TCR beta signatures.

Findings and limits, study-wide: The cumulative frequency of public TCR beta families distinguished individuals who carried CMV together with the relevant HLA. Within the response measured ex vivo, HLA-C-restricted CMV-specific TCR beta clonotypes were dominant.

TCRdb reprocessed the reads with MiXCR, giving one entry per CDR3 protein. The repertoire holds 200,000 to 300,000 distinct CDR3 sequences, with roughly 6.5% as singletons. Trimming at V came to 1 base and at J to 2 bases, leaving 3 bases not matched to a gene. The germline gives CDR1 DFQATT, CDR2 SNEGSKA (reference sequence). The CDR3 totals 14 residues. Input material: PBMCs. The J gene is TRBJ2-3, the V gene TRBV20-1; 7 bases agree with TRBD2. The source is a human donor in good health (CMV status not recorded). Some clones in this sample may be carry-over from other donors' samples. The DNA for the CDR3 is TGCAGTGCTAGAGGGAGCGGGGCCACAGATACGCAGTATTTT. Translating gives CSARGSGATDTQYF.